The 13 T cell receptor beta chains listed next were all sequenced from one sample in a study of T cell repertoires in cytomegalovirus infection. Each CDR3 protein is one row after TCRdb ran MiXCR on the reads. The sample includes roughly 130,000 distinct CDR3 sequences, less than 9.5% seen only once; the top ten take over 9%. Input material: PBMCs. These receptors were taken from a human donor in good health (CMV status not recorded). Some clones in this sample may be carry-over from other donors' samples.

This clonotype turned up a few times. This sequence joins TRBV20-1 and TRBJ1-1; no reliable D call. Germline CDR1 is DFQATT and CDR2 is SNEGSKA (reference sequence). Trimming cost V 5 bases and J 10 bases, with 8 bases left between them. This CDR3 is built from 9 residues. The CDR3, as DNA: TGCAGTGCTGGGGAGGGAGCTTTCTTT. Protein sequence: CSAGEGAFF.

This clonotype appeared many times. The chain is built from TRBV28 and TRBJ1-1; D gene ambiguous. V was cut by 5 bases and J by 1 base, with 11 bases left in between. There are 14 residues in the CDR3. The germline gives CDR1 MDHEN, CDR2 SYDVKM. The chain's CDR3 is CASSQRPRNTEAFF. The CDR3 region has the DNA TGTGCCAGCAGTCAAAGACCGCGGAACACTGAAGCTTTCTTT. Complete variable domain (other parts from reference TRBV28 and TRBJ1-1): DVKVTQSSRYLVKRTGEKVFLECVQDMDHENMFWYRQDPGLGLRLIYFSYDVKMKEKGDIPEGYSVSREKKERFSLILESASTNQTSMYLCASSQRPRNTEAFFGQGTRLTVV.

The DNA for the CDR3 is TGTGCCACCTTCTCAGACAGGGGCGGCTATGGCTACACCTTC. Translating it yields CATFSDRGGYGYTF. This chain links TRBV15 with TRBJ1-2, with 8 bases aligning to TRBD1. Per germline, CDR1 LNHNV and CDR2 YYDKDF (reference sequence). The ends lost 8 bases at V and 4 bases at J; junction bases unmatched: 9. This CDR3 comprises 14 residues.

The sample holds a few counts of this clonotype. The chain has TRBV7-4 and TRBJ2-7, with no clear D. Germline V CDR1 and CDR2: SGHVT, SQSDAQ. The CDR3 consists of 13 residues. The ends were cut back, 3 bases at V and 3 bases at J, with 9 bases in the middle. CDR3 protein: CASSFAESYEQYF. The CDR3 DNA reads TGTGCCAGCAGCTTCGCAGAGAGCTACGAGCAGTACTTC.

This clonotype was detected many times. The genes are TRBV28 and TRBJ1-1, with 7 nucleotides matching TRBD1. The germline gives CDR1 MDHEN, CDR2 SYDVKM. This CDR3 spans 15 amino acids. V trimming: 5 bases; J trimming: 1 base; junction bases outside the gene matches: 7. This chain's CDR3 is CASSIGGQANTEAFF. CDR3 in DNA: TGTGCCAGCAGTATCGGTGGACAGGCGAACACTGAAGCTTTCTTT.

This clonotype turned up a few times. The gene calls are TRBV20-1 and TRBJ2-1; 10 positions agree with TRBD2. The V and J ends lost 2 bases and 6 bases, in that order; junction bases with no gene match: 7. The germline V gene has CDR1 DFQATT and CDR2 SNEGSKA (reference sequence). There are 15 residues in the CDR3. The CDR3 protein is CSARPTRTSGNEQFF. For the CDR3, the DNA is TGCAGTGCTAGACCCACGCGGACTAGCGGCAATGAGCAGTTCTTC.

This clonotype was found many times. The CDR3 DNA sequence: TGTGCCAGCAGTTTCCCTCAACGGGCCAGGGGGGGCAATCAGCCCCAGCATTTT. It codes for CASSFPQRARGGNQPQHF. The V call is TRBV28, the J call TRBJ1-5; 7 bases agree with TRBD1. From germline, CDR1 is MDHEN and CDR2 SYDVKM. The CDR3 loop spans 18 amino acids. The V gene end was trimmed by 3 bases and the J gene end by 2 bases; junction bases not matched to a gene: 13.

This clonotype was recorded at least ten times. The rearrangement links TRBV6-6 to TRBJ1-2; D is perhaps TRBD1 (5 bases). V shed 2 bases and J shed 4 bases, with 29 bases lying between them. The CDR3 extends over 20 amino acids. From germline, CDR1 is MNHNY and CDR2 SVGAGI (reference sequence). CDR3 residues: CASSYPSDPDIEGRFYGYTF. The CDR3 coding sequence is TGTGCCAGCAGTTACCCCTCTGACCCGGATATCGAGGGACGGTTCTATGGCTACACCTTC.

The sample holds many counts of this clonotype. The chain employs TRBV6-1 and TRBJ2-1, with TRBD1 matching 9 bases. From germline, CDR1 is MNHNS and CDR2 SASEGT. With 3 bases clipped from V and 4 bases from J, the junction kept 16 bases outside the gene matches. CDR3 length: 19 amino acids. The CDR3 is CASSEPNPGQGFVYNEQFF. The CDR3 region has the DNA TGTGCCAGCAGTGAGCCAAATCCGGGACAGGGATTCGTTTACAATGAGCAGTTCTTC.

This clonotype was found a few times. This sequence joins TRBV20-1 and TRBJ2-7; TRBD2 is a possible D gene (5 bases). V shed 5 bases and J shed 2 bases, with 13 bases lying between them. Germline V gene sequence: CDR1 DFQATT, CDR2 SNEGSKA (reference sequence). The CDR3 length is 13 residues. As DNA, the CDR3 is TGCAGTGCTTCCCCTAATAGCGCCTACGAGCAGTACTTC. It encodes CSASPNSAYEQYF.

The sample holds one count of this clonotype. The chain has TRBV29-1 and TRBJ1-1; 9 nucleotides line up with TRBD1. This CDR3 region has 14 residues. Germline assignment: CDR1 SQVTM and CDR2 ANQGSEA. The V segment lost 8 bases and the J segment 0 bases; nucleotides outside the gene matches: 7. CDR3 loop: CSIYRGRMNTEAFF. Written as DNA, the CDR3 is TGCAGCATTTACAGGGGGCGGATGAACACTGAAGCTTTCTTT.

This clonotype was detected ten times or more. The chain employs TRBV15 and TRBJ2-7; TRBD2 aligns across 10 bases. V dropped 0 bases and J dropped 2; count of bases not matched to a gene: 4. The CDR3 has 16 residues. Germline assignment: CDR1 LNHNV and CDR2 YYDKDF (reference sequence). The CDR3 nucleotides read TGTGCCACCAGCAGAGATCTAGCGGGGGCCGCCTACGAGCAGTACTTC. The encoded protein is CATSRDLAGAAYEQYF.

With regard to this clonotype: Given the absence of the conserved phenylalanine or tryptophan at the CDR3 end, a read error is likely. This sequence joins TRBV10-3 and TRBJ2-7, with no clear D. The CDR3 runs 11 residues. Germline V gene sequence: CDR1 ENHRY, CDR2 SYGVKD. The CDR3 here is CASSESMEQYC. CDR3 bases: TGTGCCAGCAGTGAGTCGATGGAGCAGTACTGC.